A single sample gave rise to the 31 T cell receptor beta chains below, sequenced in a study of blood T cell repertoires in COVID-19. Generated by immunoSEQ multiplex PCR, the TCRdb table keeps only in-frame clones and is missing some. Of approximately 34,000 clones listed, 90% to 95% are singletons. Source material: peripheral blood. These receptors came from a man aged 60-69 years with acute or convalescent COVID-19.

The chain joins TRBV11-3 to TRBJ2-1, with 9 bases fitting TRBD2. Germline CDR1 SGHNT, CDR2 YENEEA. The CDR3 has 18 amino acids. Losses at the gene ends were 1 base for V and 7 bases for J; bases not matched to a gene: 14. The CDR3 sequence: CASSLVRSGSSPGNEQFF. In DNA form, the CDR3 reads TGTGCCAGCAGCTTAGTACGTAGCGGGAGCTCACCTGGGAATGAGCAGTTCTTC. Combining the CDR3 with reference TRBV11-3 and TRBJ2-1 gives the whole variable domain EAGVVQSPRYKIIEKKQPVAFWCNPISGHNTLYWYLQNLGQGPELLIRYENEEAVDDSQLPKDRFSAERLKGVDSTLKIQPAELGDSAVYLCASSLVRSGSSPGNEQFFGPGTRLTVL.

This rearrangement joins TRBV9 to TRBJ2-2, with 13 nucleotides matching TRBD2. This CDR3 contains 15 residues. V lost 6 bases to trimming and J lost 6 bases; unmatched junction nucleotides: 5. Germline lookup yields CDR1 SGDLS and CDR2 YYNGEE. CDR3 in DNA: TGTGCCAGCACCGGGACTAGCGGGATGGCCGGGGAGCTGTTTTTT. It specifies CASTGTSGMAGELFF.

This chain links TRBV16 with TRBJ2-1; weak D call: TRBD2 (6 bases). This CDR3 has 16 amino acids. Trimming shortened V by 0 bases and J by 5 bases, and 14 bases separated the two germline ends. Germline CDR1 reads KGHSY; CDR2 reads FQNENV. The CDR3 DNA reads as TGTGCCAGCAGCCAATCGAACGGCGGGGTAAACAATGAGCAGTTCTTC. Its translation: CASSQSNGGVNNEQFF. Together with reference TRBV16 and TRBJ2-1, the CDR3 gives the full variable domain: GEEVAQTPKHLVRGEGQKAKLYCAPIKGHSYVFWYQQVLKNEFKFLISFQNENVFDETGMPKERFSAKCLPNSPCSLEIQATKLEDSAVYFCASSQSNGGVNNEQFFGPGTRLTVL.

The V and J genes are TRBV6-5 and TRBJ2-7; TRBD1 matches at 7 bases. This CDR3 is built from 15 residues. V lost 6 bases, J lost 0 bases, and 8 bases stayed unmatched. Germline loops: CDR1 MNHEY, CDR2 SVGAGI. Here the CDR3 reads CASRRQGSSSYEQYV. As DNA, the CDR3 is TGTGCCAGCAGGCGACAGGGTTCTAGCTCCTACGAGCAGTACGTC.

J is TRBJ2-1 and V is TRBV7-9; TRBD2 matches 7 bases. V dropped 1 base and J dropped 1; count of bases not matched to a gene: 10. The V gene's germline CDR1 is SEHNR and CDR2 FQNEAQ (reference sequence). There are 18 residues in the CDR3. CDR3 DNA sequence: TGTGCCAGCAGCTTAGGGACCCTTAGCGGGCTATCCTACAATGAGCAGTTCTTC. Translated: CASSLGTLSGLSYNEQFF.

The gene calls are TRBV29-1 and TRBJ1-1; D possibly corresponds to TRBD1 (6 bases). CDR3 length equals 12 residues. Germline loops: CDR1 SQVTM, CDR2 ANQGSEA. The V and J ends lost 4 bases and 1 base respectively, with 7 bases between them. CDR3 DNA sequence: TGCAGCGTTGTCAGGGGGAACACTGAAGCTTTCTTT. Translating it yields CSVVRGNTEAFF.

This clone was observed a single time. The V call is TRBV12-3 or TRBV12-4, the J call TRBJ1-2, with D maybe TRBD1 (6 bases). The V gene lost 6 bases and the J gene lost 4 bases, with 9 bases spanning the gap. The CDR3 loop spans 12 amino acids. The CDR3 DNA follows: TGTGCCAGCAGGATGGACAGCTATGGCTACACCTTC. Protein: CASRMDSYGYTF.

The gene calls are TRBV27 and TRBJ2-6; no reliable D call. This CDR3 is built from 15 residues. The V end was cut by 8 bases, the J end by 4 bases, with 15 bases between. CDR1 is MNHEY and CDR2 is SMNVEV in the germline V gene (reference sequence). For the CDR3, the DNA is TGTGCCAGCCATGGATGGGCTTTCGGGGCCAACGTCCTGACTTTC. This encodes CASHGWAFGANVLTF.

CDR3 residues: CASSSRVAGDFRETQYF. The DNA of the CDR3 is TGTGCCAGCAGCTCCCGGGTAGCGGGAGACTTCCGGGAGACCCAGTACTTC. The chain carries TRBV7-8 and TRBJ2-5; TRBD2 aligns across 9 bases. Per the germline V gene, CDR1 is SGHVS and CDR2 is FQNEAQ. J was trimmed by 5 bases and V by 4 bases; bases with no gene match: 14. CDR3 size: 17 residues.

This clone was counted a single time. The V call is TRBV24-1, the J call TRBJ2-1; a possible D gene is TRBD2 (5 bases). V lost 3 bases, J lost 7 bases, and 15 bases lay in between. In germline, CDR1 is KGHDR, CDR2 SFDVKD. This CDR3 spans 15 amino acids. CDR3 in amino acids: CATSDTRGNWNEQFF. In nucleotides, the CDR3 is TGTGCCACCAGTGATACGAGAGGGAATTGGAATGAGCAGTTCTTC.

The chain links TRBV18 to TRBJ1-1, with D possibly TRBD1 on 6 matching bases. This CDR3 has 13 residues. From germline, CDR1 is KGHSH and CDR2 LQKENI. The germline V and J ends were trimmed by 6 bases and 1 base, with 9 bases remaining between them. CDR3 protein: CASSQGQNTEAFF. DNA of the CDR3: TGTGCCAGCTCGCAGGGGCAGAACACTGAAGCTTTCTTT.

The V call is TRBV21-1, the J call TRBJ2-7; TRBD2, as called in the table, went unchecked against the DNA. TRBV21-1 is a pseudogene. The CDR3 sequence is 18 residues long. CDR3 loop: CASSKTQRSLRFPDEQYV. In DNA, the CDR3 is TGTGCCAGCAGCAAAACCCAGCGGTCCCTCCGCTTTCCGGACGAGCAGTACGTC.

The chain has TRBV7-2 and TRBJ2-2; 7 bases align to TRBD1. Per germline, CDR1 SGHTA and CDR2 FQGNSA. The ends lost 5 bases at V and 1 base at J; junction bases unmatched: 7. The CDR3 is 16 amino acids. The DNA of the CDR3 is TGTGCCAGCAGCCTTTCGGGACAGATGAACACCGGGGAGCTGTTTTTT. It translates to CASSLSGQMNTGELFF.

The chain carries TRBV29-1 and TRBJ2-4; 7 nucleotides agree with TRBD1. This CDR3 has 13 amino acids. Trimming cost V 3 bases and J 4 bases; bases outside gene matches: 3. CDR1 is SQVTM, CDR2 ANQGSEA, per germline. The CDR3 region has the DNA TGCAGCGTTGAGACAGGGTCAAAAAACATTCAGTACTTC. Translating it yields CSVETGSKNIQYF.

V gene TRBV4-2 combines with J gene TRBJ1-5; 8 bases fit TRBD1. Germline assignment: CDR1 LGHNA and CDR2 YNFKEQ. The CDR3 runs 16 residues. The junction had 8 bases not matched to a gene; V was cut back by 0 bases and J by 7 bases. Here the CDR3 reads CASSQDEGGDRQPQHF. Here the CDR3 DNA reads TGTGCCAGCAGCCAAGATGAGGGGGGGGACAGGCAGCCCCAGCATTTT.

The chain couples TRBV24-1 to TRBJ2-5, with 8 bases aligning to TRBD2. The CDR3 length is 16 residues. The J segment lost 1 base and the V segment lost 2 bases, leaving 5 bases of the junction unmatched. Germline-derived CDR1 and CDR2 are KGHDR and SFDVKD. The CDR3 DNA follows: TGTGCCACCAGTGATTGGAAGCGGGGGATCCAAGAGACCCAGTACTTC. It specifies CATSDWKRGIQETQYF.

The chain employs TRBV5-4 and TRBJ1-5, with 12 bases fitting TRBD1. The CDR3 runs 15 residues. Germline V lookup: CDR1 SGHNT, CDR2 YYREEE (reference sequence). Trimming at V came to 3 bases and at J to 7 bases, leaving 5 bases not matched to a gene. Here the CDR3 reads CASSSGTGGRQPQHF. In nucleotides, the CDR3 is TGTGCCAGCAGCTCCGGGACAGGGGGCCGGCAGCCCCAGCATTTT.

V is TRBV4-1 and J is TRBJ2-7; 7 bases are a match to TRBD1. Germline trimming cut 1 base from V and 2 bases from J; bases unmatched to any gene: 5. The CDR3 has 15 residues. Germline values: CDR1 MGHRA, CDR2 YSYEKL. The chain's CDR3 is CASSQATGIPYEQYV. CDR3 sequence (DNA): TGCGCCAGCAGCCAAGCGACAGGGATTCCCTACGAGCAGTACGTC.

The chain has TRBV19 and TRBJ1-1, with D tentatively TRBD1 (6 bases). Trimming stripped 9 bases from V and 1 base from J, with 24 bases between. The CDR3 sequence is 17 residues long. Germline CDR1 is LNHDA and CDR2 is SQIVND (reference sequence). The chain's CDR3 is CASRLNRVLGENTEAFF. The CDR3 DNA is TGTGCCAGCCGCCTTAACAGGGTGCTGGGTGAGAACACTGAAGCTTTCTTT.

The chain employs TRBV7-6 and TRBJ2-3; tentative D call: TRBD1 (6 bases). The ends were cut back, 5 bases at V and 0 bases at J, with 9 bases in the middle. The CDR3 consists of 14 residues. Germline loops: CDR1 SGHVS, CDR2 FNYEAQ. The CDR3 region has the DNA TGTGCCAGCAGCATAGGACAGAGCACAGATACGCAGTATTTT. As protein: CASSIGQSTDTQYF. The full variable domain, its missing parts supplied by reference TRBV7-6 and TRBJ2-3, is GAGVSQSPRYKVTKRGQDVALRCDPISGHVSLYWYRQALGQGPEFLTYFNYEAQQDKSGLPNDRFSAERPEGSISTLTIQRTEQRDSAMYRCASSIGQSTDTQYFGPGTRLTVL.

The chain has TRBV11-3 and TRBJ2-1; D is perhaps TRBD2 (7 bases). With 5 bases removed from V and 9 bases from J, the gap between germline ends came to 17 bases. Germline CDR1 and CDR2: SGHNT and YENEEA. The CDR3 is made up of 14 amino acids. CDR3 residues: CASSGRWGGGEQFF. For the CDR3, the DNA is TGTGCCAGCAGCGGGCGTTGGGGGGGCGGTGAGCAGTTCTTC.

The chain links TRBV5-8 to TRBJ1-5; D gene uncertain. Germline assignment: CDR1 SGHTS and CDR2 YDEGEE. Between the trimmed V and J ends, which lost 0 bases and 2 bases, there was a span of 15 bases. The CDR3 totals 17 residues. The DNA for the CDR3 is TGTGCCAGCAGCTTGGGACAAAGGCCAGCCGGCAATCAGCCCCAGCATTTT. Amino acid sequence: CASSLGQRPAGNQPQHF.

In its sample, this clone was seen once. The CDR3 loop reads CASSPWTGLFGANVLTF. The CDR3 DNA reads as TGTGCCAGCAGCCCTTGGACAGGGTTGTTTGGGGCCAACGTCCTGACTTTC. The chain has TRBV11-2 and TRBJ2-6, with TRBD1 matching 8 bases. With 5 bases clipped from V and 3 bases from J, the junction kept 9 bases outside the gene matches. CDR1 and CDR2 (germline): SGHAT, FQNNGV. The CDR3 runs 17 residues.

This chain links TRBV2 with TRBJ1-6; weak D call: TRBD1 (6 bases). The CDR3 loop spans 14 amino acids. V lost 7 bases to trimming and J lost 2 bases, with 9 bases between them. Per the germline V gene, CDR1 is SNHLY and CDR2 is FYNNEI. CDR3 in amino acids: CASNQGTYNSPLHF. The CDR3 DNA follows: TGTGCCAGCAACCAGGGGACCTATAATTCACCCCTCCACTTT.

V gene TRBV7-9 combines with J gene TRBJ2-2, with TRBD2 identical over 11 bases. This CDR3 region has 17 residues. The trim removed 4 bases at V and 0 bases at J, leaving 4 bases unmatched. Germline CDR1 reads SEHNR; CDR2 reads FQNEAQ (reference sequence). In DNA, the CDR3 is TGTGCCAGCAGCTCCCGACTAGCGGGGACGAACACCGGGGAGCTGTTTTTT. It yields the protein CASSSRLAGTNTGELFF. Drawing the rest from reference TRBV7-9 and TRBJ2-2, the complete variable domain is DTGVSQNPRHKITKRGQNVTFRCDPISEHNRLYWYRQTLGQGPEFLTYFQNEAQLEKSRLLSDRFSAERPKGSFSTLEIQRTEQGDSAMYLCASSSRLAGTNTGELFFGEGSRLTVL.

The rearrangement joins TRBV19 to TRBJ2-3; D not certain. Trimming cost V 5 bases and J 0 bases, with 21 bases left between them. From germline, CDR1 is LNHDA and CDR2 SQIVND (reference sequence). The CDR3 has 18 amino acids. The CDR3, as DNA: TGTGCCAGTAGTTCGGGTCAGATCGTTAGATTAAGCACAGATACGCAGTATTTT. Translation gives CASSSGQIVRLSTDTQYF.

This clone occurred once. V usage is TRBV6-5 and J usage is TRBJ1-2, with TRBD1 matching over 9 bases. This CDR3 has 14 residues. After removal of 7 bases from V and 4 bases from J, the junction contained 7 bases not matched to a gene. Germline CDR1 and CDR2: MNHEY and SVGAGI. CDR3 DNA sequence: TGTGCCAGCACAACAGGGGGCCAACTCTATGGCTACACCTTC. This codes for CASTTGGQLYGYTF.

CDR3 region: CASSVPHGTSGYNEQFF. The CDR3 nucleotides read TGTGCCAGCAGCGTACCTCACGGGACTAGCGGCTACAATGAGCAGTTCTTC. This sequence joins TRBV9 and TRBJ2-1; 11 positions match TRBD2. The CDR3 extends over 17 amino acids. CDR1 SGDLS and CDR2 YYNGEE come from the germline V gene. After removal of 1 base from V and 3 bases from J, the junction contained 6 bases not matched to a gene.

The V gene is TRBV4-3, the J gene TRBJ1-5, with D uncertain. Per germline, CDR1 LGHNA and CDR2 YSLEER. The CDR3 covers 17 residues. V lost 0 bases to trimming and J lost 0 bases, with 12 bases between them. CDR3 DNA sequence: TGCGCCAGCAGCCAAGAGGTGAGGAGGGTTAGCAATCAGCCCCAGCATTTT. Protein product: CASSQEVRRVSNQPQHF.

The chain is built from TRBV5-1 and TRBJ1-2, with D possibly matching TRBD1 (6 bases). V gave up 0 bases and J gave up 4 bases, with 7 bases separating them. CDR1 SGHRS and CDR2 YFSETQ come from the germline V gene. CDR3 length equals 13 residues. The CDR3 loop is CASSLDRAYGYTF. As DNA, the CDR3 is TGCGCCAGCAGCTTGGACAGGGCCTATGGCTACACCTTC.

This rearrangement joins TRBV29-1 to TRBJ1-1; 9 nucleotides match TRBD1. Looked up from germline, CDR1 is SQVTM and CDR2 is ANQGSEA. Trimming at V came to 5 bases and at J to 6 bases, leaving 13 bases not matched to a gene. The length of the CDR3 is 15 residues. The CDR3 loop reads CSVSHGGDRASEAFF. In nucleotides, the CDR3 is TGCAGCGTTTCCCATGGAGGGGACAGGGCCTCTGAAGCTTTCTTT.